These 8 T cell receptor beta chains came from one sample sequenced in a study of monozygotic twins with inflammatory bowel disease. TCRdb reanalyzed the 5' RACE reads, giving one entry per CDR3 protein sequence and no DNA. Here the sample table reports roughly 100,000 distinct CDR3 sequences. Sequences were obtained from blood. The receptors here all came from a human donor with ulcerative colitis or Crohn's disease, or a healthy co-twin of an affected twin (not recorded which).

The J gene is TRBJ1-5, the V gene TRBV28. Germline V gene sequence: CDR1 MDHEN, CDR2 SYDVKM. The CDR3 has 11 amino acids. CDR3 loop: CASSRNQPQHF. The entire variable domain, with the rest obtained from reference TRBV28 and TRBJ1-5, is as follows: DVKVTQSSRYLVKRTGEKVFLECVQDMDHENMFWYRQDPGLGLRLIYFSYDVKMKEKGDIPEGYSVSREKKERFSLILESASTNQTSMYLCASSRNQPQHFGDGTRLSIL.

The rearrangement links TRBV5-1 to TRBJ2-7; TCRdb's assignment of TRBD1 cannot be checked, as there is no DNA. This CDR3 has 16 amino acids. The germline V gene encodes CDR1 SGHRS and CDR2 YFSETQ. The CDR3 here is CASSWTIAGETYEQYF.

The CDR3 spells CASSLGQGADTQYF. V and J are TRBV5-6 and TRBJ2-3; with no DNA, the TCRdb D assignment of TRBD1 cannot be verified. The CDR3 has 14 amino acids. Germline assignment: CDR1 SGHDT and CDR2 YYEEEE.

V gene TRBV10-1 combines with J gene TRBJ2-7; TCRdb names TRBD1, which stays unverified in the absence of DNA. Looked up from germline, CDR1 is WNHNN and CDR2 is SYGVQD (reference sequence). This CDR3 contains 14 residues. The CDR3 loop is CASSAGTNSYEQYF.

The chain employs TRBV15 and TRBJ2-4. Germline V gene lookup returns CDR1 LNHNV and CDR2 YYDKDF (reference sequence). This CDR3 has 15 amino acids. The CDR3 reads CATRVDGEAKNMQYF.

The chain has TRBV7-2 and TRBJ2-7; checking the TCRdb D call of TRBD2 is not possible without DNA. In germline, CDR1 is SGHTA, CDR2 FQGNSA. The CDR3 has 15 amino acids. CDR3 amino acids: CASSSQTSTAYEQYF.

The CDR3 loop is CSANRDRPYEQYF. The chain carries TRBV20-1 and TRBJ2-7; the TRBD1 assignment by TCRdb is unverifiable without DNA. CDR3 size: 13 residues. CDR1 is DFQATT and CDR2 is SNEGSKA in the germline V gene (reference sequence).

The chain is built from TRBV7-2 and TRBJ2-7; there is no DNA to check the TCRdb D call of TRBD2. This CDR3 comprises 12 residues. CDR1 is SGHTA and CDR2 is FQGNSA in the germline V gene. CDR3 protein: CASSPPSGVQYF.